Reported below is one TCR beta chain. The target antigen is unknown. The sample belongs to a study of cytotoxic CD8 clonotypes in ibrutinib-treated CLL. Study at large: Among responders, some 25 were partial and 2 complete; after median roughly 68 months, approximately 15 stayed remitted and approximately 12 progressed. Study-level findings and limits: Higher circulating CD8+ T-cell counts strongly accompanied higher baseline clonality, above age-matched healthy donors.

With V trimmed by 8 bases and J by 2 bases, 5 bases remained unmatched. This CDR3 has 13 amino acids. The germline CDR1 and CDR2 sequences are MNHNS and SASEGT. The data were produced by immunoSEQ multiplex PCR, yet TCRdb's version contains in-frame clones alone and is incomplete. There are about 300,000 clones in the sample; 65% to 85% occur only once, and 5.6% lies in the top ten. The starting material was PBMCs, obtained at disease progression, from a patient treated with ibrutinib. The sequence derives from a human donor with chronic lymphocytic leukemia. This chain uses TRBV6-1 with TRBJ2-7, with 8 bases that match TRBD1. Here the CDR3 DNA reads TGTGCCAGCGCTGGGACAGGCCCCTACGAGCAGTACTTC. It translates to CASAGTGPYEQYF.